This TCR beta chain was found in a study of post-analysis software for immune sequencing data. At the level of the study: The cohort encompassed relapsing-remitting, secondary progressive and progressive-relapsing multiple sclerosis disease courses. Findings and caveats of the study: Patients showed TRBV5-6, TRBV5-1 and TRBV20-1 among roughly 5 TRBV segments more frequent than in controls. Samples from one preparation batch, clustered by F measure, grouped strongly together.

The length of the CDR3 is 13 residues. Germline V gives CDR1 MNHEY, CDR2 SMNVEV (reference sequence). With 5 bases removed from V and 2 bases from J, the gap between germline ends came to 10 bases. Only a few counts were recorded for this clonotype. The target antigen is unknown. Carried by the TCR beta cDNA libraries were unique molecular identifiers. Each sample of roughly 0.95 to 10 million input T cells yielded around 500,000 cDNA molecules, so each molecule approximated one T cell. Using its own MiXCR run on the PCR reads, TCRdb lists one record per CDR3 protein. In the table there are 820,000 or so distinct CDR3 sequences, roughly 50% of which are singletons.

Sequenced: blood. This chain links TRBV27 with TRBJ2-7; tentative D call: TRBD2 (5 bases). This receptor was identified in a girl between 5 and 17 years old with multiple sclerosis. CDR3 nucleotides: TGTGCCAGCAGTAGCGGTCACACCTACGAGCAGTACTTC. This translates into CASSSGHTYEQYF.